The TCR beta chain described here comes from a study of control samples from healthy donors and cancer patients. Sequenced by immunoSEQ multiplex PCR; TCRdb stores in-frame clones only, minus some. The sample shows 65,000 to 90,000 clones, about 94% of them seen only once. Germline-derived CDR1 and CDR2 are GTSNPN and SVGIG (reference sequence). The CDR3 is 12 amino acids. The V end was cut by 3 bases, the J end by 6 bases, with 11 bases between. The receptor was isolated from a woman in her 30s in good health. The specimen sequenced was blood. This chain joins TRBV30 and TRBJ1-1; D remains ambiguous. The CDR3 here is CAWRRGRAEAFF. CDR3 sequence (DNA): TGTGCCTGGAGGCGGGGTAGGGCTGAAGCTTTCTTT.